One sample yielded the 27 T cell receptor beta chains listed below, sequenced in a study of blood T cell repertoires in COVID-19 (dated by TCRdb to between 2020 and 2021). Library preparation used the immunoSEQ multiplex PCR assay. Entries here come from immuneACCESS through TCRdb and include only in-frame sequences with V and J called. Some clones fail to appear in such tables; in the studies checked, an unresolved V gene covers under half of the shortfall, and the cause of the remainder is unknown. The sample records 200,000 or so clones, less than 90% of which are singletons. 2.6% of the sample is held by the ten biggest clonotypes. Sequences were obtained from PBMCs or T cells enriched from blood (not recorded which). The receptors were sampled from a woman aged 30 to 39 who had recovered from COVID-19.

J is TRBJ2-3 and V is TRBV7-2; no clear D gene. The CDR3 is made up of 16 amino acids. Looked up from germline, CDR1 is SGHTA and CDR2 is FQGNSA. Deletions cut 4 bases from V and 1 base from J, with 15 bases between. The CDR3, as DNA: TGTGCCAGCAGCTCTTATCCGAACAGAGGCACAGATACGCAGTATTTT. This codes for CASSSYPNRGTDTQYF.

The chain uses TRBV7-6 and TRBJ1-5; no reliable D call. CDR3 size: 18 residues. Germline V gene data show CDR1 as SGHVS and CDR2 as FNYEAQ. Trimming took off 2 bases at V and 2 bases at J, with 19 bases between the two ends. CDR3 in amino acids: CASSLPRVLGWGNQPQHF. CDR3 nucleotides: TGTGCCAGCAGCTTACCACGGGTTCTCGGGTGGGGCAATCAGCCCCAGCATTTT.

The CDR3 loop is CASSQYQGLGSPLHF. The CDR3 DNA reads as TGTGCCAGCAGCCAATATCAGGGGCTTGGTTCACCCCTCCACTTT. The chain combines TRBV14 with TRBJ1-6; a possible D gene is TRBD1 (6 bases). CDR1 is SGHDN and CDR2 is FVKESK in the germline V gene. V was pared by 2 bases and J by 9 bases, with 14 bases between. The CDR3 is made up of 15 amino acids.

The chain carries TRBV5-8 and TRBJ2-7, with 8 bases fitting TRBD2. CDR3 size: 15 residues. The germline V gene has CDR1 SGHTS and CDR2 YDEGEE. V shed 3 bases and J 7 bases; nucleotides not matched to a gene: 12. As DNA, the CDR3 is TGTGCCAGCAGCTCACGCGGGGGGCGAAACGGGGAGCAGTACTTC. Amino acid sequence: CASSSRGGRNGEQYF.

The chain uses TRBV4-3 and TRBJ1-2; a weak D match, TRBD1 (5 bases). The V end was cut by 0 bases, the J end by 5 bases, with 10 bases between. This CDR3 spans 14 amino acids. Looked up from germline, CDR1 is LGHNA and CDR2 is YSLEER. CDR3 nucleotide sequence: TGCGCCAGCAGCCAAGAATCTGGGACTTATGGCTACACCTTC. Translation gives CASSQESGTYGYTF.

This chain uses TRBV3-1 (or the pseudogene TRBV3-2) with TRBJ2-1; D remains unclear. CDR1 is LGHDT, CDR2 YNNKEL, per germline (reference sequence). V dropped 0 bases and J dropped 4 bases, with 10 bases sitting between them. This CDR3 has 15 amino acids. CDR3 residues: CASSQDLERYNEQFF. The CDR3 bases are TGTGCCAGCAGCCAAGATCTGGAGAGGTACAATGAGCAGTTCTTC.

Regarding this clone: Germline is not matched at one junction end, which may reflect a read error. The gene calls are TRBV29-1 and TRBJ1-2, with TRBD1 matching 7 bases. CDR3 length: 12 amino acids. The V gene's germline CDR1 is SQVTM and CDR2 ANQGSEA. The CDR3 sequence: CSVETGVHGYTF. The CDR3 region has the DNA TGTAGCGTTGAAACAGGGGTTCATGGCTACACCTTC. Using reference TRBV29-1 and TRBJ1-2 for the parts outside the CDR3, the full variable domain is SAVISQKPSRDICQRGTSLTIQCQVDSQVTMMFWYRQQPGQSLTLIATANQGSEATYESGFVIDKFPISRPNLTFSTLTVSNMSPEDSSIYLCSVETGVHGYTFGSGTRLTVV.

The rearrangement links TRBV10-3 to TRBJ1-6; no clear D. The CDR3 totals 15 residues. The V gene lost 3 bases and the J gene lost 0 bases, with 6 bases spanning the gap. Germline loops: CDR1 ENHRY, CDR2 SYGVKD. DNA for the CDR3: TGTGCCATCAGTGATGTCGTCTCCTATAATTCACCCCTCCACTTT. This codes for CAISDVVSYNSPLHF.

The rearrangement links TRBV19 to TRBJ1-1, with TRBD1 matching over 8 bases. This CDR3 has 15 amino acids. The germline gives CDR1 LNHDA, CDR2 SQIVND (reference sequence). The trim removed 7 bases at V and 3 bases at J, leaving 10 bases unmatched. In DNA form, the CDR3 reads TGTGCCAGTACTTGGACAGGGCTTCGATACACTGAAGCTTTCTTT. It codes for CASTWTGLRYTEAFF.

This chain uses TRBV2 with TRBJ1-4, with no clear D. CDR3 length: 12 amino acids. The germline V gene encodes CDR1 SNHLY and CDR2 FYNNEI. DNA for the CDR3: TGTGCAACGGGGAGGTTTAATGAAAAACTGTTTTTT. Encoded protein: CATGRFNEKLFF.

The chain employs TRBV7-9 and TRBJ2-1, with TRBD1 matching 9 bases. CDR1 and CDR2 (germline): SEHNR, FQNEAQ (reference sequence). The junction had 20 bases not matched to a gene; V was cut back by 5 bases and J by 12 bases. The CDR3 runs 17 residues. CDR3 loop: CASSPTVGDRVFLLQFF. The DNA for the CDR3 is TGTGCCAGCAGCCCCACGGTGGGGGACAGGGTTTTTCTTTTGCAGTTCTTC.

The chain has TRBV10-3 and TRBJ1-2; TRBD1 is a possible D gene (5 bases). Germline loops: CDR1 ENHRY, CDR2 SYGVKD. The CDR3 covers 13 residues. V was cut by 11 bases and J by 0 bases, with 13 bases left in between. CDR3 bases: TGTGCCTCCAGACCAGGGCCTAACTATGGCTACACCTTC. Residues: CASRPGPNYGYTF.

This chain links TRBV3-1 (or the pseudogene TRBV3-2) with TRBJ1-2; 9 nucleotides agree with TRBD1. The ends lost 6 bases at V and 8 bases at J; junction bases unmatched: 7. Germline values: CDR1 LGHDT, CDR2 YNNKEL (reference sequence). The CDR3 runs to 13 residues. The CDR3 nucleotides read TGTGCCAGCAGGGCGGGACAGGGTAGAGGCTACACCTTC. Translation: CASRAGQGRGYTF.

V and J are TRBV4-3 and TRBJ2-7; D may be TRBD2 (6 bases). CDR1 LGHNA and CDR2 YSLEER come from the germline V gene. The CDR3 length is 17 residues. Trimming removed 1 base from V and 0 bases from J, with 16 bases in between. CDR3 nucleotides: TGCGCCAGCAGCCAAGGACTAGTCCCGCGCCGCTCCTACGAGCAGTACTTC. Encoded protein: CASSQGLVPRRSYEQYF.

The genes are TRBV19 and TRBJ1-3, with TRBD1 matching 7 bases. The trim removed 6 bases at V and 3 bases at J, leaving 11 bases unmatched. The germline V gene encodes CDR1 LNHDA and CDR2 SQIVND (reference sequence). This CDR3 is built from 16 residues. CDR3 nucleotide sequence: TGTGCCAGTAGGGCGGGGACAGCCATTATTGGAAACACCATATATTTT. Residues: CASRAGTAIIGNTIYF.

This chain connects TRBV5-1 to TRBJ1-2; D gene unclear. The CDR3 extends over 14 amino acids. The germline CDR1 and CDR2 sequences are SGHRS and YFSETQ. V lost 0 bases and J lost 3, with 9 bases in between. CDR3 sequence (DNA): TGCGCCAGCAGCTTGGACTCCCCTCACTATGGCTACACCTTC. Translating it yields CASSLDSPHYGYTF. Based on the CDR3 plus reference TRBV5-1 and TRBJ1-2, the full variable domain is KAGVTQTPRYLIKTRGQQVTLSCSPISGHRSVSWYQQTPGQGLQFLFEYFSETQRNKGNFPGRFSGRQFSNSRSEMNVSTLELGDSALYLCASSLDSPHYGYTFGSGTRLTVV.

The V gene is TRBV5-4, the J gene TRBJ2-1, with 8 positions matching TRBD1. CDR3 length: 16 residues. Trimming at V came to 3 bases and at J to 0 bases, leaving 5 bases not matched to a gene. CDR1 and CDR2 (germline): SGHNT, YYREEE (reference sequence). The CDR3 region is CASSYRTGSSYNEQFF. CDR3 nucleotide sequence: TGTGCCAGCAGCTACAGGACAGGGAGCTCCTACAATGAGCAGTTCTTC.

This clone was detected only a few times. The CDR3 sequence: CASSSTRSGNTIYF. CDR3 coding DNA: TGTGCCAGCAGCTCGACGCGGTCTGGAAACACCATATATTTT. V is TRBV11-1 and J is TRBJ1-3; no clear D. Between the trimmed V and J ends, which lost 4 bases and 1 base, there was a span of 8 bases. CDR1 and CDR2 from the germline V gene are SGHAT and FQDESV (reference sequence). The CDR3 spans 14 residues.

The chain has TRBV2 and TRBJ2-1; TRBD2 is a possible D gene (6 bases). Germline V gene sequence: CDR1 SNHLY, CDR2 FYNNEI. Deletions cut 6 bases from V and 7 bases from J, with 10 bases between. This CDR3 spans 12 amino acids. CDR3 sequence: CASRGGGNEQFF. The CDR3 region has the DNA TGTGCCAGCAGGGGTGGGGGGAATGAGCAGTTCTTC.

As for this clone: Other DNA sequences of this sample code for an identical CDR3. The rearrangement uses TRBV7-7 and TRBJ1-5; 7 nucleotides agree with TRBD1. This CDR3 is built from 13 residues. J gave up 5 bases and V 5 bases, and 3 bases lay outside the gene matches. Germline CDR1 and CDR2: SSHAT and FNYEAQ (reference sequence). The DNA of the CDR3 is TGTGCCAGCAGCGTCGACAGGGATCAGCCCCAGCATTTT. It encodes CASSVDRDQPQHF. The full variable domain, completed using reference TRBV7-7 and TRBJ1-5, is GAGVSQSPRYKVTKRGQDVTLRCDPISSHATLYWYQQALGQGPEFLTYFNYEAQPDKSGLPSDRFSAERPEGSISTLTIQRTEQRDSAMYRCASSVDRDQPQHFGDGTRLSIL.

The rearrangement joins TRBV10-2 to TRBJ1-1; TRBD1 agrees at 7 bases. The germline CDR1 and CDR2 sequences are WSHSY and SAAADI. The V segment lost 6 bases and the J segment 0 bases; nucleotides outside the gene matches: 13. This CDR3 has 17 amino acids. CDR3 DNA: TGCGCCAGCAGCCGCCAAACCCACAGGGGCATGAACACTGAAGCTTTCTTT. Its translation is CASSRQTHRGMNTEAFF.

V and J are TRBV6-4 and TRBJ1-2; 11 positions match TRBD1. Germline V gene data show CDR1 as MRHNA and CDR2 as SNTAGT. Germline trimming cut 2 bases from V and 7 bases from J; bases unmatched to any gene: 15. The CDR3 totals 18 residues. The CDR3 DNA reads TGTGCCAGCAGTGACCCGGGACAGGGGGGATCGGCTTTGTCTGGCTACACCTTC. It is translated as CASSDPGQGGSALSGYTF.

The J gene is TRBJ1-2, the V gene TRBV7-2; 11 bases are shared with TRBD1. This CDR3 spans 13 amino acids. With 8 bases clipped from V and 5 bases from J, the junction kept 4 bases outside the gene matches. The germline V gene encodes CDR1 SGHTA and CDR2 FQGNSA. The CDR3 bases are TGTGCCAGCTCCGGGACAGGGGGGTATGGCTACACCTTC. It yields the protein CASSGTGGYGYTF.

V usage is TRBV7-6 and J usage is TRBJ2-5, with 7 bases aligning to TRBD1. The trim removed 5 bases at V and 2 bases at J, leaving 5 bases unmatched. This CDR3 has 14 amino acids. The germline gives CDR1 SGHVS, CDR2 FNYEAQ. The CDR3 spells CASSTGQLQETQYF. As DNA, the CDR3 is TGTGCCAGCAGCACGGGACAGCTACAAGAGACCCAGTACTTC.

The chain combines TRBV2 with TRBJ1-5; D may be TRBD1 (6 bases). Germline assignment: CDR1 SNHLY and CDR2 FYNNEI. V lost 5 bases to trimming and J lost 3 bases, with 11 bases between them. This CDR3 has 14 amino acids. CDR3 sequence: CASSQQGYNQPQHF. The CDR3 DNA follows: TGTGCCAGCAGTCAACAGGGATACAATCAGCCCCAGCATTTT.

The chain carries TRBV2 and TRBJ1-1; TRBD1 matches 8 bases. Trimming at V came to 7 bases and at J to 7 bases, leaving 11 bases not matched to a gene. The CDR3 length is 14 residues. CDR1 is SNHLY, CDR2 FYNNEI, per germline. This CDR3 reads CASTQVRGPGEAFF. The CDR3 coding sequence is TGTGCCAGCACCCAGGTCAGGGGGCCGGGTGAAGCTTTCTTT.

The chain uses TRBV6-5 and TRBJ1-5; 7 bases match TRBD1. The junction had 1 base not matched to a gene; V was cut back by 2 bases and J by 3 bases. CDR1 and CDR2 (germline): MNHEY, SVGAGI. The CDR3 covers 14 residues. CDR3 protein: CASSYEGANQPQHF. The CDR3 coding sequence is TGTGCCAGCAGTTACGAGGGGGCCAATCAGCCCCAGCATTTT.